This TCR beta chain was sequenced during a study of T cells expressing NK-cell markers. Germline V gene data show CDR1 as LNHDA and CDR2 as SQIVND (reference sequence). This CDR3 comprises 17 residues. Reanalyzing the 5' RACE reads, TCRdb keeps one entry per CDR3 protein, without DNA. The sample spans some 390,000 distinct CDR3 sequences; the ten largest clones claim around 10%. Sequencing used blood T cells: a sorted CD56 or NKG2C T cell subset, CD4+ or CD8+ T cells, or bulk PBMC T cells (not recorded which). The chain uses TRBV19 and TRBJ2-7; the TCRdb call, TRBD1, lacks DNA for checking. The clonotype originates from a woman aged 45-60 years in good health. CDR3 amino acids: CASSILRGETGIYEQYF.